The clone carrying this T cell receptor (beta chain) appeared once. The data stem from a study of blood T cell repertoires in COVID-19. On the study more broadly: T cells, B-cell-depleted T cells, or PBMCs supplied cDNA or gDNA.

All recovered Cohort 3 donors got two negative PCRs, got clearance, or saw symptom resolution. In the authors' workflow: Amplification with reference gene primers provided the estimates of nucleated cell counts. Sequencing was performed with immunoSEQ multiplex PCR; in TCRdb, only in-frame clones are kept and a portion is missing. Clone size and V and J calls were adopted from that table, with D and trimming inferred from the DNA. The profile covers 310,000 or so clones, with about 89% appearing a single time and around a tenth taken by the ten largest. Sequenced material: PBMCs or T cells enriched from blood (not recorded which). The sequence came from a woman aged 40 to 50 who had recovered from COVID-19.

CDR3: CASSPGTGSLNTEAFF. DNA of the CDR3: TGTGCCAGCAGCCCCGGGACAGGGTCCCTGAACACTGAAGCTTTCTTT. This chain links TRBV7-9 with TRBJ1-1; 9 nucleotides agree with TRBD1. CDR3 length equals 16 residues. Germline V gene data show CDR1 as SEHNR and CDR2 as FQNEAQ (reference sequence). V trimming: 5 bases; J trimming: 0 bases; junction bases outside the gene matches: 7.